This passage covers 12 T cell receptor beta chains from one sample sequenced in a study of neurological immune-mediated disorders. TCRdb called the 5' RACE reads again in MiXCR, with one record for every CDR3 protein. Of roughly 60,000 distinct CDR3 sequences listed, 4% to 5.5% are singletons. Sequenced sample: PBMCs. Receptor source: a woman aged 50 to 60 with multiple sclerosis.

In its sample, this clonotype ranks as medium-sized. V and J are TRBV11-2 and TRBJ1-1; no firm D call. The CDR3 extends over 15 amino acids. V was trimmed by 1 base and J by 4 bases, leaving 13 bases between them. CDR1 is SGHAT, CDR2 FQNNGV, per germline. The CDR3 coding sequence is TGTGCCAGCAGCTTAGGGCAGGCCGGAGGCACTGAAGCTTTCTTT. Protein: CASSLGQAGGTEAFF. Supplemented by reference TRBV11-2 and TRBJ1-1, the full variable domain reads EAGVAQSPRYKIIEKRQSVAFWCNPISGHATLYWYQQILGQGPKLLIQFQNNGVVDDSQLPKDRFSAERLKGVDSTLKIQPAKLEDSAVYLCASSLGQAGGTEAFFGQGTRLTVV.

The J gene is TRBJ2-5, the V gene TRBV18; 9 nucleotides agree with TRBD1. The J segment lost 3 bases and the V segment lost 3 bases, leaving 8 bases of the junction unmatched. Germline V gene lookup returns CDR1 KGHSH and CDR2 LQKENI. This CDR3 comprises 16 residues. The CDR3 sequence: CASSPMDRGGEETQYF. CDR3 DNA: TGTGCCAGCTCACCTATGGACAGGGGAGGGGAAGAGACCCAGTACTTC.

The table lists this clonotype with many counts. This chain uses TRBV24-1 with TRBJ2-1; the D is unclear. Germline V gene lookup returns CDR1 KGHDR and CDR2 SFDVKD. The CDR3 loop spans 14 amino acids. The V gene lost 9 bases and the J gene lost 0 bases, with 11 bases spanning the gap. CDR3 DNA sequence: TGTGCCACCTCAGCCCCGAGCTCCTACAATGAGCAGTTCTTC. This translates into CATSAPSSYNEQFF.

In its sample, this clonotype was seen a few times. This chain joins TRBV20-1 and TRBJ1-1, with D tentatively TRBD1 (6 bases). The CDR3 spans 15 residues. The germline V gene encodes CDR1 DFQATT and CDR2 SNEGSKA (reference sequence). V lost 5 bases, J lost 3 bases, and 19 bases lay in between. The CDR3 is CSARSSTGRDTEAFF. The CDR3 nucleotides are TGCAGTGCTCGAAGCAGTACAGGGAGGGACACTGAAGCTTTCTTT.

This clonotype was observed at least ten times. V usage is TRBV7-6 and J usage is TRBJ2-7; 11 bases are shared with TRBD2. The CDR3 is made up of 16 amino acids. V was clipped by 4 bases and J by 0 bases; unmatched bases: 5. Germline V gene sequence: CDR1 SGHVS, CDR2 FNYEAQ. CDR3 sequence reads: CASSSETSGGSYEQYF. In DNA, the CDR3 is TGTGCCAGCAGCTCGGAAACTAGCGGGGGCTCCTACGAGCAGTACTTC.

Concerning this clonotype: A much larger clone lies one base from this, so it may be a read error. V is TRBV5-5 and J is TRBJ1-1; possible D gene TRBD1, 6 bases. The CDR3 has 16 residues. CDR1 SGHKS and CDR2 YYEKEE come from the germline V gene (reference sequence). CDR3 in DNA: TGTGTCAGCAGCTTGGTAACAGGGCTGATGTACACTGAAGCTTTCTTT. It translates to CVSSLVTGLMYTEAFF.

This clonotype was seen ten or more times. V usage is TRBV5-1 and J usage is TRBJ2-5; 9 nucleotides align to TRBD2. CDR1 is SGHRS, CDR2 YFSETQ, per germline. The CDR3 is 20 residues long. J was trimmed by 4 bases and V by 4 bases; bases with no gene match: 23. The CDR3 protein is CASSRLHTPLAGAGGETQYF. The CDR3 DNA reads TGCGCCAGCAGCCGACTTCATACCCCTTTAGCGGGGGCGGGGGGAGAGACCCAGTACTTC.

This clonotype is deemed medium-sized. The chain links TRBV6-2 or TRBV6-3 to TRBJ2-3; TRBD1 might be the D (6 bases). V lost 7 bases and J lost 2, with 16 bases in between. From germline, CDR1 is MNHEY and CDR2 SVGEGT. The CDR3 runs 15 residues. The CDR3 sequence: CASTHGGQSTDTQYF. As DNA, the CDR3 is TGTGCCAGCACTCACGGAGGACAGTCCACAGATACGCAGTATTTT.

This clonotype was picked up a small number of times. An end of the junction differs from the germline gene, which may be a read error. The V and J genes are TRBV2 and TRBJ1-5; the D gene is possibly TRBD1 (5 bases). CDR1 is SNHLY and CDR2 is FYNNEI in the germline V gene. This CDR3 has 13 amino acids. The chain's CDR3 is CASSGQPDQPQNF. The CDR3, as DNA: TGTGCCAGCAGCGGACAACCGGATCAGCCCCAGAATTTT.

This clonotype has a handful of counts. V is TRBV7-2 and J is TRBJ2-6; D call uncertain. V was shortened by 4 bases and J by 3 bases, with 19 bases between the two germline ends. The CDR3 contains 18 residues. From germline, CDR1 is SGHTA and CDR2 FQGNSA. In nucleotides, the CDR3 is TGTGCCAGCAGCTCCAGAAACGCCGTGGATGATGGGGCCAACGTCCTGACTTTC. This codes for CASSSRNAVDDGANVLTF.

This clonotype was seen a handful of times. The chain links TRBV14 to TRBJ1-4; D not certain. Germline-derived CDR1 and CDR2 are SGHDN and FVKESK. Trimming took off 0 bases at V and 8 bases at J, with 4 bases between the two ends. This CDR3 comprises 12 residues. The CDR3 nucleotides are TGTGCCAGCAGCCAAGAGCCCGAAAAACTGTTTTTT. This codes for CASSQEPEKLFF. Full variable domain (outside the CDR3, taken from reference TRBV14 and TRBJ1-4): EAGVTQFPSHSVIEKGQTVTLRCDPISGHDNLYWYRRVMGKEIKFLLHFVKESKQDESGMPNNRFLAERTGGTYSTLKVQPAELEDSGVYFCASSQEPEKLFFGSGTQLSVL.

In its sample, this clonotype was seen a few times. This chain links TRBV11-2 with TRBJ1-2; possibly TRBD1 for D (5 bases). V gave up 5 bases and J gave up 4 bases, with 17 bases separating them. The CDR3 contains 15 residues. The V gene's germline CDR1 is SGHAT and CDR2 FQNNGV. The CDR3 DNA is TGTGCCAGCAGCGCAACCGGTAGGACAATCTATGGCTACACCTTC. It encodes CASSATGRTIYGYTF.